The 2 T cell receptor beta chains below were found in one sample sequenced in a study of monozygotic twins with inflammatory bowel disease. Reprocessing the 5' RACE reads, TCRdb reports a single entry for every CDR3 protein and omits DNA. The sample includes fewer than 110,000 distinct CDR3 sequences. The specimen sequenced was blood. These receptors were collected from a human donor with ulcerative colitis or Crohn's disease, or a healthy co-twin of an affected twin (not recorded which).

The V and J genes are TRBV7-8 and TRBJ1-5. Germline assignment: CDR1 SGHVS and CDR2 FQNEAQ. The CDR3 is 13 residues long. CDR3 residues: CASSLEGYQPQHF.

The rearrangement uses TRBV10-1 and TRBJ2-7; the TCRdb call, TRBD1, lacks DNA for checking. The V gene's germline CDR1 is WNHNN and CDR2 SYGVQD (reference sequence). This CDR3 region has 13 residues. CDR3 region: CASSESLGAKQYF.